This TCR beta chain was recorded in a study of CXCR3-negative and CXCR3-positive naive CD8 T cells. Notes on the study in general: Hydrophobicity was higher for TRB CDR3s found in CXCR3-positive naive cells than in CXCR3-negative naive cells.

To note about this clonotype: Antigen: not known.

UMI-labeled TRB cDNA libraries were prepared by 5' RACE. For each CDR3 protein, TCRdb gives one entry from its re-call of the 5' RACE reads, without DNA. This sample's table has about 150,000 distinct CDR3 sequences. The CDR3 runs to 13 residues. CDR1 and CDR2 (germline): LNHDA, SQIVND (reference sequence). The sequencing input was naive CXCR3+ CD8+ T cells from blood. Subset indicated: CD45RO-CCR7+CD27+CD95- naive CD8+ T cells expressing CXCR3 (TNR3+). The TCR was taken from a human donor in good health. Some clones in this sample may be carry-over from other donors' samples. The rearrangement joins TRBV19 to TRBJ2-1; TCRdb calls TRBD1, which cannot be checked without DNA. The CDR3 sequence: CASSIGPGGEQFF.